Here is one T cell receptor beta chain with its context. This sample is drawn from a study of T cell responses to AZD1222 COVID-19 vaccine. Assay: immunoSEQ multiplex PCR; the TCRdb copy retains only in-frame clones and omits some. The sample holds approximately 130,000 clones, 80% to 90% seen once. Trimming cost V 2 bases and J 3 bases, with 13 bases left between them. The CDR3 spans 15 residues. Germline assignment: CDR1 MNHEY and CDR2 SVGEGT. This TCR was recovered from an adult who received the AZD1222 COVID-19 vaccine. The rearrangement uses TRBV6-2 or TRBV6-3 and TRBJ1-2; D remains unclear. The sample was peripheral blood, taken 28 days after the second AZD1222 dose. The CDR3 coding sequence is TGTGCCAGCAGTTACGCTCCCGGGCAGGACTATGGCTACACCTTC. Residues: CASSYAPGQDYGYTF.